Below are 19 T cell receptor beta chains sequenced from a single sample in a study of shared clonotypes between healthy human individuals. TCRdb's table, derived via immunoSEQ multiplex PCR, lists solely in-frame clones and lacks some. The table includes roughly 2,000,000 clones, approximately 92% detected once. Cells designated naive CD8 were CD45RO-negative and were positively selected for CCR7, with terminally differentiated effector memory CD45RA+ cells excluded. The source material was naive CD8+ T cells from PBMCs. The receptors come from a man younger than 35 in good health. Some clones in this sample may be carry-over from other donors' samples.

The chain carries TRBV27 and TRBJ2-7, with TRBD1 matching over 7 bases. Germline V gives CDR1 MNHEY, CDR2 SMNVEV (reference sequence). The CDR3 covers 16 residues. The V gene end was trimmed by 0 bases and the J gene end by 0 bases; junction bases not matched to a gene: 5. CDR3 in DNA: TGTGCCAGCAGTTTATCTAGGGGGCAGAGCTCCTACGAGCAGTACTTC. Translated, it gives CASSLSRGQSSYEQYF.

This chain joins TRBV7-9 and TRBJ2-1; D is undetermined. V gave up 2 bases and J gave up 9 bases, with 5 bases separating them. Germline CDR1 SEHNR, CDR2 FQNEAQ (reference sequence). CDR3 length: 11 amino acids. DNA for the CDR3: TGTGCCAGCAGCTTAATGGGTGAGCAGTTCTTC. Translating it yields CASSLMGEQFF.

The genes are TRBV4-2 and TRBJ2-1; 9 bases map to TRBD2. Germline CDR1 is LGHNA and CDR2 is YNFKEQ. The CDR3 is 15 residues long. V lost 0 bases and J lost 6; bases outside the gene matches: 3. The CDR3 DNA is TGTGCCAGCAGCCAAGATAGCGGGAGCAGCAATGAGCAGTTCTTC. It specifies CASSQDSGSSNEQFF.

The J gene is TRBJ2-3, the V gene TRBV7-9, with 12 bases matching TRBD2. Germline V gene sequence: CDR1 SEHNR, CDR2 FQNEAQ (reference sequence). The CDR3 is 18 amino acids. Trimming cost V 4 bases and J 5 bases; bases outside gene matches: 13. The CDR3 DNA reads TGTGCCAGCAGCTCCACATTGGTGACTAGCGGGGGCGGAGATACGCAGTATTTT. This gives the protein CASSSTLVTSGGGDTQYF.

The genes are TRBV15 and TRBJ2-6, with 7 bases matching TRBD1. The CDR3 spans 17 residues. V lost 5 bases to trimming and J lost 2 bases; unmatched junction nucleotides: 9. CDR1 and CDR2 from the germline V gene are LNHNV and YYDKDF (reference sequence). CDR3 residues: CATSRRQGAAGANVLTF. The CDR3 nucleotides read TGTGCCACCAGCCGCCGACAGGGAGCAGCTGGGGCCAACGTCCTGACTTTC.

To note about this clone: A read error is possible here, since a much larger clone lies one base away. Other DNA sequences in this specimen translate into the identical CDR3. J is TRBJ2-7 and V is TRBV27, with unresolved D. Trimming pared 5 bases from V and 1 base from J, leaving 3 bases between. CDR1 and CDR2 from the germline V gene are MNHEY and SMNVEV (reference sequence). The CDR3 extends over 11 amino acids. CDR3 sequence reads: CASSPSYEQYF. DNA of the CDR3: TGTGCCAGCAGTCCTTCCTACGAGCAGTACTTC.

The rearrangement joins TRBV5-6 to TRBJ2-1; 7 nucleotides align to TRBD2. After removal of 4 bases from V and 4 bases from J, the junction contained 8 bases not matched to a gene. The CDR3 sequence is 15 residues long. The germline V gene has CDR1 SGHDT and CDR2 YYEEEE. CDR3 nucleotides: TGTGCCAGCAGCCCACGTTGGGGAGGGTACAATGAGCAGTTCTTC. This encodes CASSPRWGGYNEQFF.

The chain combines TRBV5-5 with TRBJ2-1, with a tentative D call TRBD2 (5 bases). V shed 3 bases and J shed 8 bases, with 6 bases lying between them. CDR3 length: 11 residues. The germline gives CDR1 SGHKS, CDR2 YYEKEE (reference sequence). The CDR3 region has the DNA TGTGCCAGCAGCTGGACTTATGAGCAGTTCTTC. Encoded protein: CASSWTYEQFF. The full variable domain, completed using reference TRBV5-5 and TRBJ2-1, is DAGVTQSPTHLIKTRGQQVTLRCSPISGHKSVSWYQQVLGQGPQFIFQYYEKEERGRGNFPDRFSARQFPNYSSELNVNALLLGDSALYLCASSWTYEQFFGPGTRLTVL.

This chain uses TRBV7-3 with TRBJ2-1; unclear D gene. Between the trimmed V and J ends, which lost 5 bases and 0 bases, there was a span of 5 bases. The CDR3 runs 13 residues. CDR1 is SGHTA and CDR2 is FQGTGA in the germline V gene. The CDR3 is CASSPTSYNEQFF. DNA of the CDR3: TGTGCCAGCAGCCCGACCTCCTACAATGAGCAGTTCTTC.

The rearrangement joins TRBV7-2 to TRBJ2-5; 7 positions agree with TRBD2. The ends lost 0 bases at V and 5 bases at J; junction bases unmatched: 9. This CDR3 has 16 amino acids. Germline CDR1 and CDR2: SGHTA and FQGNSA. CDR3 residues: CASSLALREGGETQYF. CDR3 DNA: TGTGCCAGCAGCTTAGCGCTGAGGGAGGGCGGGGAGACCCAGTACTTC.

V usage is TRBV9 and J usage is TRBJ2-1; 8 bases align to TRBD1. This CDR3 is 15 amino acids long. V lost 0 bases, J lost 8 bases, and 7 bases stayed unmatched. CDR1 is SGDLS and CDR2 is YYNGEE in the germline V gene. CDR3 DNA: TGTGCCAGCAGCGTAGCCGGGACAGGTGTCGATGAGCAGTTCTTC. Protein product: CASSVAGTGVDEQFF.

The chain is built from TRBV28 and TRBJ2-7; TRBD1 agrees at 8 bases. J gave up 2 bases and V 6 bases, and 9 bases lay outside the gene matches. This CDR3 has 15 residues. The germline CDR1 and CDR2 sequences are MDHEN and SYDVKM. The CDR3, as DNA: TGTGCCAGCAGCCTCCGGGACAGGATAGCCTACGAGCAGTACTTC. It is translated as CASSLRDRIAYEQYF.

J is TRBJ2-3 and V is TRBV5-1; D is ambiguous. CDR3 length: 17 amino acids. From germline, CDR1 is SGHRS and CDR2 YFSETQ. Trimming took 2 bases from V and 4 from J, leaving 20 bases between them. CDR3 sequence: CASSLSMRSGPADTQYF. CDR3 in DNA: TGCGCCAGCAGCTTAAGTATGAGGTCTGGGCCGGCAGATACGCAGTATTTT.

This chain links TRBV4-1 with TRBJ1-5, with D perhaps matching TRBD1 (5 bases). This CDR3 is 17 amino acids long. The germline CDR1 and CDR2 sequences are MGHRA and YSYEKL. The V and J ends lost 3 bases and 7 bases respectively, with 22 bases between them. Here the CDR3 reads CASSHPGRQGRNQPQHF. CDR3 sequence (DNA): TGCGCCAGCAGCCACCCGGGGCGGCAGGGCCGTAACCAGCCCCAGCATTTT.

The chain couples TRBV10-3 to TRBJ2-1, with 8 bases fitting TRBD2. Trimming cost V 6 bases and J 0 bases; bases outside gene matches: 16. Germline V gene lookup returns CDR1 ENHRY and CDR2 SYGVKD. This CDR3 contains 19 residues. The CDR3 sequence is CAIRGESSGWPSSYNEQFF. CDR3 nucleotide sequence: TGTGCCATCAGGGGGGAGTCTAGCGGGTGGCCGAGCTCCTACAATGAGCAGTTCTTC.

The V call is TRBV7-9, the J call TRBJ1-6; 9 bases are a match to TRBD1. The V gene end was trimmed by 5 bases and the J gene end by 7 bases; junction bases not matched to a gene: 6. CDR1 and CDR2 from the germline V gene are SEHNR and FQNEAQ (reference sequence). The CDR3 extends over 15 amino acids. This CDR3 is CASSQRTGENSPLHF. CDR3 coding DNA: TGTGCCAGCAGCCAGCGGACAGGGGAAAATTCACCCCTCCACTTT.

As to this clone: Other nucleotide sequences from this sample produce the same CDR3. The chain carries TRBV27 and TRBJ2-7; 13 bases agree with TRBD2. Germline loops: CDR1 MNHEY, CDR2 SMNVEV (reference sequence). CDR3 size: 15 residues. V trimming: 5 bases; J trimming: 4 bases; junction bases outside the gene matches: 5. CDR3: CASSLRLAGGYEQYF. CDR3 nucleotide sequence: TGTGCCAGCAGTCTTAGACTAGCGGGAGGTTACGAGCAGTACTTC.

This chain connects TRBV4-1 to TRBJ2-1, with D possibly TRBD2 on 5 matching bases. The CDR3 is made up of 15 amino acids. Deletions cut 7 bases from V and 8 bases from J, with 21 bases between. CDR1 and CDR2 (germline): MGHRA, YSYEKL. The chain's CDR3 is CASMPGLALFDEQFF. The CDR3 region has the DNA TGCGCCAGCATGCCCGGTCTAGCTCTGTTTGATGAGCAGTTCTTC.

This CDR3 is CASSAGRSPYNEQFF. CDR3 DNA sequence: TGTGCCAGCAGCGCAGGACGGAGTCCCTACAATGAGCAGTTCTTC. The chain couples TRBV27 to TRBJ2-1; D is ambiguous. CDR3 length: 15 residues. V was clipped by 6 bases and J by 2 bases, with 14 bases between them. Per the germline V gene, CDR1 is MNHEY and CDR2 is SMNVEV (reference sequence).